These 21 T cell receptor beta chains were all obtained from the same sample, sequenced in a study of T cell repertoires in cytomegalovirus infection. One entry per CDR3 protein results from TCRdb running MiXCR on the reads. The profile covers about 330,000 distinct CDR3 sequences, with more than 8% appearing a single time and approximately 4.7% taken by the ten largest. The sequencing sample was made of PBMCs. All receptors derive from a human donor in good health (CMV status not recorded). Some clones in this sample may be carry-over from other donors' samples.

This clonotype showed up just a few times. The rearrangement uses TRBV6-2 or TRBV6-3 and TRBJ2-1; perhaps TRBD1 as D (5 bases). This CDR3 contains 12 residues. Trimming cost V 8 bases and J 11 bases, with 16 bases left between them. Germline V gene sequence: CDR1 MNHEY, CDR2 SVGEGT. CDR3 sequence (DNA): TGTGCCAGCGGGCTGACAGAGGCTCAGCAGTTCTTC. Protein product: CASGLTEAQQFF.

V gene TRBV7-8 combines with J gene TRBJ2-1; TRBD2 agrees at 11 bases. Unmatched junction bases numbered 10, after V lost 4 bases and J lost 5 bases. This CDR3 region has 17 residues. Germline V gene sequence: CDR1 SGHVS, CDR2 FQNEAQ. CDR3 residues: CASSSRTSGSFDNEQFF. The CDR3, as DNA: TGTGCCAGCAGCTCTAGGACTAGCGGGTCCTTCGACAATGAGCAGTTCTTC.

This clonotype was seen repeatedly, ten times or more. This sequence joins TRBV4-1 and TRBJ2-1; 7 bases agree with TRBD1. Trimming took 3 bases from V and 7 from J; bases not matched to a gene: 9. Germline CDR1 reads MGHRA; CDR2 reads YSYEKL. This CDR3 comprises 15 residues. DNA for the CDR3: TGCGCCAGCAGCCACGAGACAGGGAGTTGGAATGAGCAGTTCTTC. It is translated as CASSHETGSWNEQFF.

This clonotype was counted a few times. The J gene is TRBJ1-5, the V gene TRBV28; D is possibly TRBD1 (6 bases). The CDR3 spans 13 residues. The V gene's germline CDR1 is MDHEN and CDR2 SYDVKM. V was trimmed by 8 bases and J by 7 bases, leaving 15 bases between them. The CDR3 sequence: CASWGQGGQPQHF. In DNA form, the CDR3 reads TGTGCCAGCTGGGGGCAGGGTGGCCAGCCCCAGCATTTT.

This clonotype was observed a few times. This sequence joins TRBV12-3 or TRBV12-4 and TRBJ2-5, with no clear D. The CDR3 totals 14 residues. V was trimmed by 5 bases and J by 4 bases, leaving 14 bases between them. The CDR3 sequence: CASSPPGLRETQYF. In nucleotides, the CDR3 is TGTGCCAGCAGTCCACCCGGGCTCAGAGAGACCCAGTACTTC.

This clonotype occurred many times. The gene calls are TRBV7-2 and TRBJ2-5, with TRBD2 matching 9 bases. This CDR3 is built from 16 residues. V shed 1 base and J 1 base; nucleotides not matched to a gene: 4. The V gene's germline CDR1 is SGHTA and CDR2 FQGNSA. The CDR3 region has the DNA TGTGCCAGCAGCTTAGTCCTAGCGGGGTCCCAAGAGACCCAGTACTTC. Protein: CASSLVLAGSQETQYF.

V and J are TRBV2 and TRBJ1-1; possible D gene TRBD1, 5 bases. Germline V gene sequence: CDR1 SNHLY, CDR2 FYNNEI. The length of the CDR3 is 12 residues. Trimming took 10 bases from V and 1 from J, leaving 10 bases between them. CDR3 nucleotide sequence: TGTGCCACTAGAACAGGGAACACTGAAGCTTTCTTT. This codes for CATRTGNTEAFF.

With regard to this clonotype: One end of the junction fails to match germline, which may point to a read error. The chain uses TRBV4-1 and TRBJ2-3, with D uncertain. This CDR3 has 17 amino acids. In germline, CDR1 is MGHRA, CDR2 YSYEKL. This chain's CDR3 is CASSQDRIRVPGDTQYF. The CDR3 coding sequence is TGTGCCAGCAGCCAAGATCGGATCCGGGTACCCGGGGATACGCAGTATTTT.

The gene calls are TRBV6-1 and TRBJ2-7; 10 bases are a match to TRBD1. This CDR3 region has 15 residues. CDR1 and CDR2 from the germline V gene are MNHNS and SASEGT. The junction had 4 bases not matched to a gene; V was cut back by 1 base and J by 4 bases. The CDR3 region is CASSEEGQGVYEQYF. The CDR3 DNA is TGTGCCAGCAGTGAAGAAGGACAGGGGGTGTACGAGCAGTACTTC.

This clonotype was recorded at least ten times. The gene calls are TRBV6-6 and TRBJ1-1; D gene unclear. V was shortened by 4 bases and J by 1 base, with 10 bases between the two germline ends. The germline CDR1 and CDR2 sequences are MNHNY and SVGAGI (reference sequence). This CDR3 region has 14 residues. DNA for the CDR3: TGTGCCAGCAGTTGGCAGATAGAGAACACTGAAGCTTTCTTT. Translating gives CASSWQIENTEAFF.

This clonotype was observed a handful of times. The chain uses TRBV7-6 and TRBJ2-2; TRBD2 matches at 12 bases. This CDR3 comprises 15 residues. Germline V lookup: CDR1 SGHVS, CDR2 FNYEAQ. V trimming: 5 bases; J trimming: 7 bases; junction bases outside the gene matches: 5. The CDR3 protein is CASSRLAGEIGELFF. The CDR3 bases are TGTGCCAGCAGCCGACTAGCGGGAGAAATCGGGGAGCTGTTTTTT.

V and J are TRBV27 and TRBJ1-2; D is possibly TRBD1 (5 bases). The CDR3 runs 15 residues. The germline CDR1 and CDR2 sequences are MNHEY and SMNVEV (reference sequence). Trimming cost V 0 bases and J 1 base, with 9 bases left between them. The CDR3 region is CASSLSGTFNYGYTF. For the CDR3, the DNA is TGTGCCAGCAGTTTATCGGGGACCTTTAACTATGGCTACACCTTC.

This clonotype was detected only a few times. The V and J genes are TRBV7-9 and TRBJ2-7; 7 nucleotides agree with TRBD1. V lost 4 bases, J lost 3 bases, and 3 bases stayed unmatched. The CDR3 consists of 13 residues. Germline V gene lookup returns CDR1 SEHNR and CDR2 FQNEAQ (reference sequence). CDR3 protein: CASSWDSHYEQYF. CDR3 coding DNA: TGTGCCAGCAGCTGGGACAGCCACTACGAGCAGTACTTC.

In this sample, this clonotype turned up a few times. The chain uses TRBV29-1 and TRBJ2-1; either TRBD1 or TRBD2 may fit D (5 bases each). CDR3 length: 13 residues. Germline V gene sequence: CDR1 SQVTM, CDR2 ANQGSEA. Trimming took off 6 bases at V and 12 bases at J, with 21 bases between the two ends. The CDR3 region is CSVDRGPEGMQFF. The CDR3, as DNA: TGCAGCGTAGACCGGGGCCCAGAGGGGATGCAGTTCTTC.

Concerning this clonotype: With a much larger clone just one base away, this may be a read error. This chain connects TRBV7-2 to TRBJ1-6; possibly TRBD1 for D (5 bases). The CDR3 is 16 residues long. Between the trimmed V and J ends, which lost 3 bases and 6 bases, there was a span of 15 bases. Looked up from germline, CDR1 is SGHTA and CDR2 is FQGNSA. The DNA for the CDR3 is TGTGCCAGCAGCTTGGAAAGGGGCCGGAGTAATTCACCCCTCCACTTT. Translating it yields CASSLERGRSNSPLHF.

As regards this clonotype: A much more abundant neighbour one base away suggests this may be a read error. This chain uses TRBV18 with TRBJ2-1, with 9 bases identical to TRBD2. The end of the DNA aligns better with TRBJ2-7, so the J call may be wrong. Germline V gene data show CDR1 as KGHSH and CDR2 as LQKENI. There are 15 residues in the CDR3. The CDR3 reads CASSPREGMYNEQYF. CDR3 DNA sequence: TGTGCCAGCTCACCGCGGGAGGGGATGTACAATGAGCAGTACTTC.

CDR3: CASRGQESYNEQFF. The CDR3 bases are TGTGCCAGCAGGGGGCAGGAGTCCTACAATGAGCAGTTCTTC. V and J are TRBV12-3 or TRBV12-4 and TRBJ2-1; D is possibly TRBD1 (5 bases). Trimming cost V 6 bases and J 1 base, with 10 bases left between them. The CDR3 runs to 14 residues.

This chain uses TRBV7-9 with TRBJ1-3; D is undetermined. V was trimmed by 2 bases and J by 1 base, leaving 15 bases between them. Germline values: CDR1 SEHNR, CDR2 FQNEAQ (reference sequence). This CDR3 has 17 amino acids. CDR3 DNA sequence: TGTGCCAGCAGCTTACTCCGTGACATCTATTCTGGAAACACCATATATTTT. This gives the protein CASSLLRDIYSGNTIYF.

The chain's CDR3 is CATSREPVGLAGTFETQYF. CDR3 DNA: TGTGCCACCAGCAGAGAACCAGTAGGACTAGCGGGGACCTTTGAGACCCAGTACTTC. The rearrangement uses TRBV15 and TRBJ2-5, with 12 bases identical to TRBD2. CDR3 length: 19 amino acids. Germline values: CDR1 LNHNV, CDR2 YYDKDF (reference sequence). V lost 0 bases to trimming and J lost 5 bases; unmatched junction nucleotides: 13.

This clonotype was counted only a few times. The chain has TRBV6-1 and TRBJ1-2; D remains unclear. V lost 6 bases and J lost 4, with 15 bases in between. There are 14 residues in the CDR3. The V gene's germline CDR1 is MNHNS and CDR2 SASEGT. CDR3 residues: CASSPRGQIYGYTF. CDR3 bases: TGTGCCAGCAGCCCCCGAGGGCAAATCTATGGCTACACCTTC.

This clonotype came up a few times. The J gene is TRBJ1-2, the V gene TRBV4-1, with TRBD1 matching 7 bases. Germline V gene sequence: CDR1 MGHRA, CDR2 YSYEKL. The trim removed 4 bases at V and 4 bases at J, leaving 6 bases unmatched. The length of the CDR3 is 14 residues. The chain's CDR3 is CASSPAAGGYGYTF. CDR3 nucleotides: TGCGCCAGCAGCCCGGCGGCAGGGGGCTATGGCTACACCTTC.